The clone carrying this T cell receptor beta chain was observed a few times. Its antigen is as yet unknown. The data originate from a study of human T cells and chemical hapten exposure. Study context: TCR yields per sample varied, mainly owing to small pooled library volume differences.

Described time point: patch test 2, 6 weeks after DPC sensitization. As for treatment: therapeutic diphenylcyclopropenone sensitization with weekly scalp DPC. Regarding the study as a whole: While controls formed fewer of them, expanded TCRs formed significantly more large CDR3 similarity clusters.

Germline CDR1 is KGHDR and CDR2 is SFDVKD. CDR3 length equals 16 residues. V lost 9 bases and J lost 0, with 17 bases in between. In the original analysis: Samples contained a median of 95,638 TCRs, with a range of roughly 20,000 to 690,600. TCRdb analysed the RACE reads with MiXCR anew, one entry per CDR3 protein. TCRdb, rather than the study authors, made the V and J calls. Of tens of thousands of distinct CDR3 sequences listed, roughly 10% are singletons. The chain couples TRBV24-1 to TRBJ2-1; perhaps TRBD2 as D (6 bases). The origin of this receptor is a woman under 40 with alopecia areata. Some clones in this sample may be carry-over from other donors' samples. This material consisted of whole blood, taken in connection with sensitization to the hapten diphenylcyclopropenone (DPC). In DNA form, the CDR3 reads TGTGCCACCTCCGGGACTGCTGCTAGCTCCTACAATGAGCAGTTCTTC. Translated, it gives CATSGTAASSYNEQFF.